The TCR beta chain described here comes from a study of OX40 agonist ivuxolimab in advanced cancers. Overall study: While on treatment, patients had intravenous ivuxolimab at 0.01 to 10 mg/kg every 2 weeks. The dose-escalation cohort was about 87% male, with a mean age of about 60 years, ranging roughly 23 to 85. Partial responses were achieved by three patients, of whom one had hepatocellular carcinoma and two had cutaneous melanoma. Study results and caveats: Certain nonresponders additionally had low normalized T-cell clonal expansion.

Germline CDR1 is LNHDA and CDR2 is SQIVND (reference sequence). The CDR3 contains 15 residues. The trim removed 7 bases at V and 7 bases at J, leaving 9 bases unmatched. Turning to this clone: The antigen is not known.

Measured with immunoSEQ multiplex PCR; TCRdb has only the in-frame clones, and not every one. The sample includes over 150,000 clones, 94% of them seen just once. Sequences were derived from CD4+ or CD8+ T cells sorted from blood, sampled in a trial of the OX40 agonist ivuxolimab. This receptor was taken from an adult with an advanced solid tumor such as melanoma, head and neck, liver or kidney cancer. V is TRBV19 and J is TRBJ2-1; 11 nucleotides line up with TRBD1. The CDR3 DNA sequence: TGTGCCAGTACCGCGGGACAGGGGGTCTTGAATGAGCAGTTCTTC. Encoded protein: CASTAGQGVLNEQFF.